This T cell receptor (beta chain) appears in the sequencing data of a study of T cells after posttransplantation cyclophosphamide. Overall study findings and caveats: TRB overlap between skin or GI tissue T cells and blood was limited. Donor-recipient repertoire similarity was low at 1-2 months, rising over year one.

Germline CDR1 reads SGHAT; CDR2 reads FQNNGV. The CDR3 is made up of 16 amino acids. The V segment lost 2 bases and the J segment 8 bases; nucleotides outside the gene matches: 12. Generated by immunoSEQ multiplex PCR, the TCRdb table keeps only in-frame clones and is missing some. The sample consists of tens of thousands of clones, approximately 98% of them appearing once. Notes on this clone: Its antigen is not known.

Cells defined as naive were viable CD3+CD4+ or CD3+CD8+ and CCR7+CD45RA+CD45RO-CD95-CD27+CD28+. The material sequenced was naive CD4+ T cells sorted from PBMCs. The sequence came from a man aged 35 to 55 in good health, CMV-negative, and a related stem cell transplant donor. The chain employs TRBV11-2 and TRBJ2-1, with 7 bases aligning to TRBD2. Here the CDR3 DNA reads TGTGCCAGCAGCTTAATCTTTCGCGGGAGACTCGATGAGCAGTTCTTC. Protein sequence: CASSLIFRGRLDEQFF.